This TCR beta chain originates from a study of PD-L1 blockade in urothelial cancer (dated 2017 in TCRdb). For context, the study as a whole: All patients started therapy in the mid-2010s and received atezolizumab 1,200 mg intravenously every 3 weeks. About 90% of the 29 patients were males with bladder-origin urothelial cancer, and about 65% of the roughly 30 reported a prior smoking history. Patients had an ECOG performance status of 0 or 1 and had received between 0 and 3 prior chemotherapy regimens. Blood samples were analyzed 3 weeks after the start of treatment (second dose) and 6 weeks after the start of treatment. Blood samples gave median yields of about 150,000 T cells and 82,636 unique TCRs, along with a median clonality of roughly 0.08. Somatic, immune and clinical correlates of response to PD-L1 blockade with atezolizumab in urothelial cancer were the focus of an exploratory multi-omic analysis. TCR sequencing covered pretreatment tumor samples and matched, serially collected peripheral blood taken before and after atezolizumab treatment. Durable clinical benefit meant progression-free survival longer than 6 months, and TCR features were also tested against progression-free and overall survival. In the same patients, pretreatment tumors underwent whole exome sequencing and RNA sequencing in addition to TCR sequencing. Fewer than ten patients achieved durable clinical benefit and 20 did not. Pretreatment blood TCR-seq was available for nearly 30 patients, at least one posttreatment blood collection was obtained for about 24 patients, and tumor TCR-seq was available for about 24 patients. Paper-wide results and their limitations: Greater expansion of tumor-associated TCR clones in peripheral blood 3 weeks after the start of treatment was observed in patients with durable benefit (n of about 24, p = 0.022). Improved progression-free and overall survival was associated with having pretreatment peripheral blood TCR clonality below the median. Because the sample size was small (n ≈ 27) and many of the analyses were exploratory, the results are meant to be hypothesis-generating.

V loses 0 bases of germline sequence and J loses 5 bases, and the interval between the two ends is 13 bases. The CDR3 numbers 15 residues from cysteine through phenylalanine. Kept here is only the CDR3 DNA, which spans 45 bases and is read in frame from base 1. From the germline V gene, CDR1 is SGHAT and CDR2 is FQNNGV. The time point tag for this specimen amounts to: pretreatment peripheral blood. The cohort included some 30 patients with locally advanced or metastatic urothelial carcinoma who were treated at Memorial Sloan Kettering on a trial protocol. Peripheral blood mononuclear cells were collected pretreatment and during treatment, with between 1 and 8 total time points obtained per patient. The Qiagen DNeasy Blood extraction kit was used to purify genomic DNA from total PBMCs and from tumor samples. PBMCs were collected pretreatment and during treatment and were isolated and stored as previously described.

As for this clone: Its antigen is still unknown. The sample holds no much larger clone one base away, and base qualities are not on file.

Synthetic TCR analog templates were spiked into each PCR so that absolute template abundance could be estimated from read counts. The immunoSEQ assay used bias-controlled V and J gene primers to amplify TCRbeta CDR3 regions from genomic DNA. Rearranged TCRbeta segments were sequenced at approximately 20X coverage. The source study handled its data this way. Sequencing errors were corrected by clustering, and CDR3s were annotated against IMGT so that V, D and J genes could be assigned. Out-of-frame and stop-codon sequences were excluded, and only productive TCRbeta rearrangements were used in downstream analyses. To compute clonality, Shannon entropy was normalized by the log of the number of unique productive sequences and then subtracted from one. Fisher's exact test with Benjamini-Hochberg correction, using a cutoff of adjusted p below 0.01, was how clones that differed between time points or between blood and tumor were identified. TCRdb took over this immuneACCESS table, retaining in-frame rearrangements with V and J assigned. Such tables are incomplete; in checked studies, under half of the missing clones stem from an unresolved V gene, and the remainder is unexplained. The DNA was the basis for D and trimming; V, J and clone size are from that table. This sample has approximately 79,000 clones in its table, and roughly 80% of those were observed once. The ten top clones hold 6.5% to 8% of the sample.

This receptor chain uses TRBV11-2 and TRBJ2-5; no confident D gene assignment can be made. The sequencing here drew on PBMCs, taken around atezolizumab (anti-PD-L1) treatment. The clonotype was recovered from a man between 40 and 49 years old with urothelial cancer. For the CDR3, the sequence is CASSLDFGPSETQYF. The bases are TGTGCCAGCAGCTTAGATTTTGGCCCTTCGGAGACCCAGTACTTC.